The 26 T cell receptor beta chains in this list originate from one sample, sequenced in a study of T cell repertoires in cytomegalovirus infection. TCRdb used MiXCR to reprocess the reads, holding one entry per CDR3 protein. The data show about 440,000 distinct CDR3 sequences, with 25% to 40% seen just once and approximately 13% held by the top ten. The sample comprised PBMCs. The source is a human donor in good health (CMV status not recorded). Some clones in this sample may be carry-over from other donors' samples.

The chain employs TRBV27 and TRBJ2-7; TRBD2 might be the D (7 bases). The CDR3 consists of 15 residues. Deletions cut 10 bases from V and 0 bases from J, with 19 bases between. Germline V gives CDR1 MNHEY, CDR2 SMNVEV (reference sequence). CDR3 protein: CATRRGGRSSYEQYF. Written as DNA, the CDR3 is TGTGCCACCAGAAGGGGGGGGAGGAGCTCCTACGAGCAGTACTTC.

This clonotype was picked up many times. This rearrangement joins TRBV7-2 to TRBJ2-7, with 9 bases identical to TRBD1. Per the germline V gene, CDR1 is SGHTA and CDR2 is FQGNSA. V was clipped by 1 base and J by 4 bases; unmatched bases: 8. This CDR3 is built from 16 residues. The CDR3 DNA follows: TGTGCCAGCAGCTTAGGCCCGACAGGGGGTCCTTACGAGCAGTACTTC. It translates to CASSLGPTGGPYEQYF.

This clonotype was counted between two and nine times. The V gene is TRBV10-2, the J gene TRBJ1-1; 7 nucleotides agree with TRBD1. Germline-derived CDR1 and CDR2 are WSHSY and SAAADI. This CDR3 contains 15 residues. V was clipped by 6 bases and J by 7 bases; unmatched bases: 14. The CDR3 sequence: CASRTEIWDRDEAFF. DNA of the CDR3: TGCGCCAGCAGGACAGAGATCTGGGACAGAGATGAAGCTTTCTTT.

This clonotype showed up just a few times. The chain couples TRBV20-1 to TRBJ1-4, with 7 bases that match TRBD1. V dropped 5 bases and J dropped 4; count of bases not matched to a gene: 7. This CDR3 region has 14 residues. The germline V gene has CDR1 DFQATT and CDR2 SNEGSKA (reference sequence). In DNA, the CDR3 is TGCAGTGCTGAGCGGGACAGACTTAATGAAAAACTGTTTTTT. This gives the protein CSAERDRLNEKLFF.

This clonotype was seen a few times. The chain has TRBV6-1 and TRBJ2-7; D call uncertain. The CDR3 runs to 13 residues. Trimming left V 4 bases short and J 3 bases short, with 10 bases between. Germline V gene lookup returns CDR1 MNHNS and CDR2 SASEGT. The CDR3 sequence: CASSVGGFYEQYF. The CDR3 DNA reads as TGTGCCAGCAGTGTGGGCGGATTCTACGAGCAGTACTTC.

Ten or more counts support this clonotype. The chain links TRBV7-8 to TRBJ2-7; 8 positions match TRBD1. CDR1 is SGHVS and CDR2 is FQNEAQ in the germline V gene. The CDR3 has 18 residues. V was clipped by 5 bases and J by 4 bases; unmatched bases: 19. DNA of the CDR3: TGTGCCAGCAGCCAAACCTCTTTAAGACAGGGGAAGTGGTACGAGCAGTACTTC. It codes for CASSQTSLRQGKWYEQYF. The entire variable domain, with the rest obtained from reference TRBV7-8 and TRBJ2-7, is as follows: GAGVSQSPRYKVAKRGQDVALRCDPISGHVSLFWYQQALGQGPEFLTYFQNEAQLDKSGLPSDRFFAERPEGSVSTLKIQRTQQEDSAVYLCASSQTSLRQGKWYEQYFGPGTRLTVT.

This chain joins TRBV20-1 and TRBJ2-5; 7 nucleotides match TRBD1. Looked up from germline, CDR1 is DFQATT and CDR2 is SNEGSKA (reference sequence). V lost 0 bases, J lost 4 bases, and 5 bases stayed unmatched. CDR3 length: 14 residues. The CDR3 coding sequence is TGCAGTGCTAGAGAAAAGACAGGGACAGAGACCCAGTACTTC. Its protein product is CSAREKTGTETQYF.

Comments on this clonotype: At one end the junction does not follow the germline gene, possibly because of a read error. This chain uses TRBV12-3 or TRBV12-4 with TRBJ2-5, with unresolved D. The CDR3 sequence is 15 residues long. CDR3 in DNA: TGTGCCAGCAGTCCTAAGCTCCCAAACCAGGAGACCCAGTACTTC. Its translation is CASSPKLPNQETQYF.

This clonotype has at least ten counts. The chain recombines TRBV24-1 with TRBJ1-5; TRBD1 agrees at 7 bases. There are 14 residues in the CDR3. V lost 9 bases to trimming and J lost 4 bases; unmatched junction nucleotides: 8. Per the germline V gene, CDR1 is KGHDR and CDR2 is SFDVKD. As DNA, the CDR3 is TGTGCCACCTTACAGGGGAGGATTAATCAGCCCCAGCATTTT. Translated, it gives CATLQGRINQPQHF.

V gene TRBV10-2 combines with J gene TRBJ1-5; the D is unclear. V was clipped by 2 bases and J by 0 bases, with 8 bases between them. The CDR3 length is 15 residues. In germline, CDR1 is WSHSY, CDR2 SAAADI. The CDR3 bases are TGCGCCAGCAGTGAGGTCGGGAGTAGCAATCAGCCCCAGCATTTT. Its protein product is CASSEVGSSNQPQHF.

This clonotype has a handful of counts. The chain uses TRBV7-8 and TRBJ1-5; TRBD1 is a possible D gene (6 bases). The CDR3 contains 15 residues. The germline gives CDR1 SGHVS, CDR2 FQNEAQ. With 0 bases removed from V and 6 bases from J, the gap between germline ends came to 12 bases. CDR3 in amino acids: CASSLAGAGTQPQHF. DNA for the CDR3: TGTGCCAGCAGCTTAGCGGGGGCAGGGACTCAGCCCCAGCATTTT.

The V gene is TRBV6-2 or TRBV6-3, the J gene TRBJ2-1; 9 bases align to TRBD2. CDR1 is MNHEY, CDR2 SVGEGT, per germline. The junction had 8 bases not matched to a gene; V was cut back by 4 bases and J by 7 bases. The CDR3 runs to 15 residues. The CDR3 nucleotides are TGTGCCAGCAGTTTCGCGGGGGGGCCGAGGAATGAGCAGTTCTTC. It codes for CASSFAGGPRNEQFF.

This rearrangement joins TRBV14 to TRBJ1-1, with D uncertain. CDR3 size: 13 residues. V was clipped by 4 bases and J by 4 bases, with 10 bases between them. Germline V gene data show CDR1 as SGHDN and CDR2 as FVKESK. CDR3 residues: CASSLTRSTEAFF. CDR3 DNA sequence: TGTGCCAGCAGCCTTACAAGGTCCACTGAAGCTTTCTTT. Full variable domain (rest looked up from reference TRBV14 and TRBJ1-1): EAGVTQFPSHSVIEKGQTVTLRCDPISGHDNLYWYRRVMGKEIKFLLHFVKESKQDESGMPNNRFLAERTGGTYSTLKVQPAELEDSGVYFCASSLTRSTEAFFGQGTRLTVV.

The J gene is TRBJ1-1, the V gene TRBV7-9, with D possibly TRBD1 on 6 matching bases. The V gene lost 5 bases and the J gene lost 3 bases, with 13 bases spanning the gap. Looked up from germline, CDR1 is SEHNR and CDR2 is FQNEAQ (reference sequence). There are 14 residues in the CDR3. CDR3 sequence: CASSQGQGHTEAFF. CDR3 DNA: TGTGCCAGCAGCCAGGGGCAGGGCCACACTGAAGCTTTCTTT.

In regard to this clonotype: This CDR3 fails to terminate in the conserved phenylalanine or tryptophan, so it likely reflects a read error. The gene calls are TRBV6-2 or TRBV6-3 and TRBJ2-1; no reliable D call. CDR3 length equals 12 residues. From germline, CDR1 is MNHEY and CDR2 SVGEGT. Trimming pared 2 bases from V and 11 bases from J, leaving 10 bases between. The CDR3, as DNA: TGTGCCAGCAGTTACGAGACCCAACAGCAGTTCTTA. Amino acids: CASSYETQQQFL.

V usage is TRBV7-2 and J usage is TRBJ2-7, with a possible D match to TRBD1 (7 bases). The CDR3 has 17 residues. With 1 base removed from V and 2 bases from J, the gap between germline ends came to 18 bases. Looked up from germline, CDR1 is SGHTA and CDR2 is FQGNSA. The CDR3 is CASSLGGGTDLPYEQYF. CDR3 coding DNA: TGTGCCAGCAGCTTAGGAGGCGGGACAGACTTACCCTACGAGCAGTACTTC. Combining the CDR3 with reference TRBV7-2 and TRBJ2-7 gives the whole variable domain GAGVSQSPSNKVTEKGKDVELRCDPISGHTALYWYRQSLGQGLEFLIYFQGNSAPDKSGLPSDRFSAERTGGSVSTLTIQRTQQEDSAVYLCASSLGGGTDLPYEQYFGPGTRLTVT.

The chain carries TRBV6-4 and TRBJ1-2; D unresolved. V lost 2 bases to trimming and J lost 7 bases, with 11 bases between them. The CDR3 runs 13 residues. Germline assignment: CDR1 MRHNA and CDR2 SNTAGT. CDR3: CASSDGTSSGYTF. CDR3 DNA sequence: TGTGCCAGCAGTGACGGTACTTCTTCTGGCTACACCTTC.

The rearrangement links TRBV10-3 to TRBJ2-3, with TRBD2 matching over 9 bases. V lost 10 bases to trimming and J lost 0 bases; unmatched junction nucleotides: 8. The CDR3 is 15 amino acids. Germline-derived CDR1 and CDR2 are ENHRY and SYGVKD. The CDR3 loop reads CATGRGGPSTDTQYF. The DNA for the CDR3 is TGTGCCACAGGGCGGGGGGGCCCTAGCACAGATACGCAGTATTTT.

The V call is TRBV6-6, the J call TRBJ1-5; tentatively, D is TRBD1 (5 bases). CDR1 and CDR2 (germline): MNHNY, SVGAGI (reference sequence). V lost 6 bases and J 0 bases, leaving 18 bases between the germline ends. The CDR3 covers 17 residues. In DNA, the CDR3 is TGTGCCAGCAGCCCCACGCACGGGGGAAGTAGCAATCAGCCCCAGCATTTT. This translates into CASSPTHGGSSNQPQHF.

The rearrangement joins TRBV2 to TRBJ2-3; TRBD1 is a possible D gene (5 bases). The ends were cut back, 2 bases at V and 0 bases at J, with 9 bases in the middle. CDR1 and CDR2 (germline): SNHLY, FYNNEI. CDR3 size: 15 residues. The CDR3: CASSEFQGSTDTQYF. Written as DNA, the CDR3 is TGTGCCAGCAGTGAATTCCAGGGAAGCACAGATACGCAGTATTTT.

This clonotype was found many times. The V gene is TRBV12-3 or TRBV12-4, the J gene TRBJ1-1; D remains ambiguous. V lost 3 bases and J 1 base, leaving 9 bases between the germline ends. The CDR3 is made up of 14 amino acids. DNA for the CDR3: TGTGCCAGCAGTTTTAGCTTGGCGAACACTGAAGCTTTCTTT. This sequence encodes CASSFSLANTEAFF.

This clonotype was seen a handful of times. This sequence joins TRBV12-5 and TRBJ2-3; 10 bases align to TRBD1. The V gene end was trimmed by 6 bases and the J gene end by 4 bases; junction bases not matched to a gene: 4. This CDR3 spans 14 amino acids. Per the germline V gene, CDR1 is LGHNT and CDR2 is FRNRAP. The CDR3, as DNA: TGTGCTAGTGGCCCGGGACAGGGGTCAGATACGCAGTATTTT. Translating gives CASGPGQGSDTQYF.

This clonotype was picked up a small number of times. The chain links TRBV7-9 to TRBJ1-5; 7 positions agree with TRBD1. CDR3 size: 17 residues. The trim removed 5 bases at V and 0 bases at J, leaving 10 bases unmatched. From germline, CDR1 is SEHNR and CDR2 FQNEAQ (reference sequence). CDR3 DNA: TGTGCCAGCAGCCGCACCCAGGGGGGCTATAGCAATCAGCCCCAGCATTTT. Its translation is CASSRTQGGYSNQPQHF.

The chain combines TRBV19 with TRBJ2-4; TRBD1 might be the D (6 bases). Germline V gene data show CDR1 as LNHDA and CDR2 as SQIVND (reference sequence). The CDR3 is made up of 14 amino acids. The germline V and J ends were trimmed by 9 bases and 0 bases, with 12 bases remaining between them. CDR3 nucleotide sequence: TGTGCCAGCAACTTAGGGGGAGCCAAAAACATTCAGTACTTC. Its protein product is CASNLGGAKNIQYF. The variable domain in full, completed from reference TRBV19 and TRBJ2-4, reads DGGITQSPKYLFRKEGQNVTLSCEQNLNHDAMYWYRQDPGQGLRLIYYSQIVNDFQKGDIAEGYSVSREKKESFPLTVTSAQKNPTAFYLCASNLGGAKNIQYFGAGTRLSVL.

V usage is TRBV7-8 and J usage is TRBJ2-2; D gene uncertain. Germline CDR1 reads SGHVS; CDR2 reads FQNEAQ. The length of the CDR3 is 13 residues. Between the trimmed V and J ends, which lost 2 bases and 3 bases, there was a span of 4 bases. The CDR3 region is CASSLMHTGELFF. CDR3 nucleotides: TGTGCCAGCAGCTTAATGCACACCGGGGAGCTGTTTTTT.

The table lists this clonotype with many counts. The V and J genes are TRBV7-2 and TRBJ2-5, with TRBD1 matching 7 bases. From germline, CDR1 is SGHTA and CDR2 FQGNSA. The CDR3 runs 15 residues. V was clipped by 1 base and J by 7 bases; unmatched bases: 9. The CDR3, as DNA: TGTGCCAGCAGCTTAGTAGGGGGCCAGGGGGTGACCCAGTACTTC. Translated, it gives CASSLVGGQGVTQYF. The whole variable domain, filled in from reference TRBV7-2 and TRBJ2-5, reads GAGVSQSPSNKVTEKGKDVELRCDPISGHTALYWYRQSLGQGLEFLIYFQGNSAPDKSGLPSDRFSAERTGGSVSTLTIQRTQQEDSAVYLCASSLVGGQGVTQYFGPGTRLLVL.